The rows below give T cell receptor beta chains drawn from one sample of a study of blood T cells in healthy people across ages. MiXCR, applied by TCRdb to the 5' RACE reads, yields one record per CDR3 protein. The sample carries about 1.8 million distinct CDR3 sequences, around half recorded once. Sequenced sample: blood. The receptors come from a woman between 35 and 50 years old in good health. CDR3s include the opening cysteine and the closing phenylalanine or tryptophan. The order of the fields is V gene, clone size, J gene, D gene, CDR3 DNA, CDR3 protein. A D gene is named only where the DNA matches it firmly. Where a row states a size, it is once, few, many or the class of an expanded clone; other rows omit it.

TRBV29-1	NA	TRBJ2-5	NA	TGCAGCGTTGAGAGTGGTGCGAATACGTGGGAGACCCAGTACTTC	CSVESGANTWETQYF
TRBV6-2/TRBV6-3	NA	TRBJ2-1	NA	TGTGCCAGCAGGGAGCTTAGGGATGGGTTGAACAGTGAGCAGTTCTTC	CASRELRDGLNSEQFF
TRBV28	NA	TRBJ2-6	NA	TGTGCCAGCAGCTCCCCTCACTCTGGGGCCAACGTCCTGACTTTC	CASSSPHSGANVLTF
TRBV28	NA	TRBJ2-7	NA	TGTGCCAGCAGCCCCTCCATCGGGGGTGGTTCCTACGAGCAGTACTTC	CASSPSIGGGSYEQYF
TRBV20-1	NA	TRBJ2-5	NA	TGCAGTGCTGGCCAGGGGCGCGGGAAAGAGACCCAGTACTTC	CSAGQGRGKETQYF
TRBV7-9	NA	TRBJ2-3	NA	TGTGCCAGCGACGGGACGGGGGGCACAGATACGCAGTATTTT	CASDGTGGTDTQYF
TRBV5-1	NA	TRBJ2-5	NA	TGCGCCAGCACCCTAGACGGAGGAGAGACCCAGTACTTC	CASTLDGGETQYF
TRBV5-1	NA	TRBJ2-2	TRBD2	TGCGCCAGCAGCCCGGGACTAGCGGGGGGCAAAAACACCGGGGAGCTGTTTTTT	CASSPGLAGGKNTGELFF
TRBV7-8	NA	TRBJ2-7	NA	TGTGCCAGCTCCTCTTCGTCTGCCTACGAGCAGTACTTC	CASSSSSAYEQYF
TRBV3-1	NA	TRBJ2-1	TRBD2	TGTGCCAGCAGCCAAGATTGGGCGGGGGGGCGTTATGAGCAGTTCTTC	CASSQDWAGGRYEQFF
TRBV20-1	NA	TRBJ2-3	NA	TGCAGTGCTAGCCCTCTAAGCCGCACAGATACGCAGTATTTT	CSASPLSRTDTQYF
TRBV28	NA	TRBJ2-3	TRBD2	TGTGCCAGCAGTGATAGCGGGGGGGCGATTGGAGGAGATACGCAGTATTTT	CASSDSGGAIGGDTQYF
TRBV29-1	few	TRBJ2-4	NA	TGCAGCGGAGGAACTGGGGTGATTCAGTACTTC	CSGGTGVIQYF
TRBV10-3	few	TRBJ2-1	TRBD2	TGTGCCAGGGGCGGTGGACTAGTCAATGAGCAGTTCTTC	CARGGGLVNEQFF
TRBV28	few	TRBJ1-2	TRBD1	TGTGCCAGCAGGTCCACAGGGGGTAGCTATGGCTACACCTTC	CASRSTGGSYGYTF
TRBV25-1	few	TRBJ1-2	NA	TGTGCCAGCAGTGGGGCGTGGGGCGGCTATGGCTACACCTTC	CASSGAWGGYGYTF
TRBV4-3	NA	TRBJ2-5	NA	TGCGCCAGCAGCCAAGATATTAAGGCTGGTCAAGAGACCCAGTACTTC	CASSQDIKAGQETQYF
TRBV20-1	few	TRBJ2-3	TRBD2	TGCAGTGCTAGACCTGGCCGGGGGGGCGGGGGGAACACAGATACGCAGTATTTT	CSARPGRGGGGNTDTQYF
TRBV20-1	few	TRBJ1-4	NA	TGCAGTGCTAGAGCTAACACGATGGGTGAAAAACTGTTTTTT	CSARANTMGEKLFF
TRBV4-1	NA	TRBJ2-3	TRBD2	TGCGCCAGCAGCCTTTTTAGCGGGGGGTCGAACACAGATACGCAGTATTTT	CASSLFSGGSNTDTQYF
TRBV7-2	NA	TRBJ2-7	TRBD2	TGTGCCAGCAGCTTCAATAGCGGGGGGCCCTACGAGCAGTACTTC	CASSFNSGGPYEQYF
TRBV28	NA	TRBJ2-4	TRBD1	TGTGCCAGCAGCTTTCCGGGACAGGGTGACAAAAACATTCAGTACTTC	CASSFPGQGDKNIQYF
TRBV7-2	NA	TRBJ1-2	TRBD1	TGTGCCAGCAGCGCACAGGGGGGGGATGGCTACACCTTC	CASSAQGGDGYTF